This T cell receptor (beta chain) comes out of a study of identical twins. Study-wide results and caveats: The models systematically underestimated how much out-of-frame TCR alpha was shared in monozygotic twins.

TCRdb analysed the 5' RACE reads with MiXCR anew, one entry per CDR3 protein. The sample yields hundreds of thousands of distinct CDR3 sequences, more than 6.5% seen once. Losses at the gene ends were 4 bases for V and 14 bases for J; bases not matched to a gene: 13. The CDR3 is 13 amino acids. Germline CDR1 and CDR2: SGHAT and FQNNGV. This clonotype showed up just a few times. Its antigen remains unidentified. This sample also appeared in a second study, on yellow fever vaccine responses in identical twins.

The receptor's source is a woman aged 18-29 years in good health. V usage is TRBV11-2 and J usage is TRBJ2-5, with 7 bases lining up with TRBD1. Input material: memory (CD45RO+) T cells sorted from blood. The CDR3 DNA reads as TGTGCCAGCAGCTCTGTGACAGGGCCCTATCCCTACTTC. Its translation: CASSSVTGPYPYF. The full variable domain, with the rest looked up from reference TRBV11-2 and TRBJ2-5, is EAGVAQSPRYKIIEKRQSVAFWCNPISGHATLYWYQQILGQGPKLLIQFQNNGVVDDSQLPKDRFSAERLKGVDSTLKIQPAKLEDSAVYLCASSSVTGPYPYFGPGTRLLVL.